This T cell receptor (beta chain) stems from a study of CD8+ T cells in alopecia areata. The sequencing template was cDNA reverse transcribed from extracted RNA. The assay was immunoSEQ multiplex PCR, and TCRdb's table has in-frame clones only and misses some. The repertoire holds about 37,000 clones, with around 57% as singletons. The CDR3 sequence is 12 residues long. The germline gives CDR1 SGHTA, CDR2 FQGTGA. V lost 5 bases to trimming and J lost 8 bases, with 12 bases between them. For a few of the biomarker-study patients, the CD4+ cells were further sorted so as to obtain CD25+CD127- cells. Lesional scalp tissue (obtained by punch biopsy) and peripheral blood were collected from alopecia areata patients. Sorted populations comprised CD4+ and CD8+ T cells obtained from PBMCs. Study-wide findings and caveats: Patients shared TCRs less clearly than mice did, possibly owing to HLA.

This clone was detected only a few times. The target antigen is unknown. This receptor was identified in a human donor with alopecia areata. The gene calls are TRBV7-3 and TRBJ1-2, with no clear D. The sample was CD4+ Tregs sorted from blood. The CDR3 protein is CASSPEASGYTF. CDR3 coding DNA: TGTGCCAGCAGCCCAGAGGCCTCGGGCTACACCTTC.